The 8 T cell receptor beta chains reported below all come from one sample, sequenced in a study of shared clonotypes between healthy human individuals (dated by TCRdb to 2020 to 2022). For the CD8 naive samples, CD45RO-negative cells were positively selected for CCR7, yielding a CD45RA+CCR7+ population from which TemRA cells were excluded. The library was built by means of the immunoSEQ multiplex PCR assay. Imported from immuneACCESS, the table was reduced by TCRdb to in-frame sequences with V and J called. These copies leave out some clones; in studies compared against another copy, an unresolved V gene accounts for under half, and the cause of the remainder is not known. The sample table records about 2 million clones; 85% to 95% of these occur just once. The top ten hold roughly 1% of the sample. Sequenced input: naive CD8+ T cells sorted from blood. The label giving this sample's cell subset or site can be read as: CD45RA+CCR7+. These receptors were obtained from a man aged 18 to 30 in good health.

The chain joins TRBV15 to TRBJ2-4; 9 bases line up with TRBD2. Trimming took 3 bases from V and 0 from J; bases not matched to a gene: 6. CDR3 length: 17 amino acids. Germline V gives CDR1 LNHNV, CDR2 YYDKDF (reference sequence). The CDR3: CATSSETSGLAKNIQYF. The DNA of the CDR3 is TGTGCCACCAGCAGCGAAACTAGCGGGTTAGCCAAAAACATTCAGTACTTC.

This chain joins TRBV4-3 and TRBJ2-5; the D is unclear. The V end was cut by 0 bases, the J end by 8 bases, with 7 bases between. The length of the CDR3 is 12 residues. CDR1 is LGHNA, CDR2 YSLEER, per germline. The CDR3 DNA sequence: TGCGCCAGCAGCCAAGATAGAGTAACCCAGTACTTC. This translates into CASSQDRVTQYF.

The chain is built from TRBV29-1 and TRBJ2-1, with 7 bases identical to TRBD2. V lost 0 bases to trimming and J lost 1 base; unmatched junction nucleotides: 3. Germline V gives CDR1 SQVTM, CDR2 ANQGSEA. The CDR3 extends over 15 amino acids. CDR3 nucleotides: TGCAGCGTTGAAGAGTGGCGGGAGTCCTACAATGAGCAGTTCTTC. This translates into CSVEEWRESYNEQFF.

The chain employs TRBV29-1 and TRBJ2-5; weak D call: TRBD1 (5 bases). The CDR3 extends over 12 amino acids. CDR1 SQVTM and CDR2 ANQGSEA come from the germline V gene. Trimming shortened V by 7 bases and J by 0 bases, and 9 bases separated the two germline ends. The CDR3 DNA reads TGCAGCGCCTGCAGGGACCAAGAGACCCAGTACTTC. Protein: CSACRDQETQYF. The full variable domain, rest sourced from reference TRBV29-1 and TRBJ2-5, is SAVISQKPSRDICQRGTSLTIQCQVDSQVTMMFWYRQQPGQSLTLIATANQGSEATYESGFVIDKFPISRPNLTFSTLTVSNMSPEDSSIYLCSACRDQETQYFGPGTRLLVL.

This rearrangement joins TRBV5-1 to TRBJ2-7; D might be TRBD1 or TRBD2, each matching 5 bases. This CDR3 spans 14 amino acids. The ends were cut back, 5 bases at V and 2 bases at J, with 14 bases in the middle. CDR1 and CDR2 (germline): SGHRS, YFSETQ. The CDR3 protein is CASRSGTGAYEQYF. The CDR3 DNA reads TGCGCCAGCAGGTCCGGGACCGGGGCCTACGAGCAGTACTTC.

CDR3 nucleotides: TGTGCCAGCAGCTTAGCGGGACTAGCGGGAGCCTACGAGCAGTACTTC. It encodes CASSLAGLAGAYEQYF. V is TRBV7-9 and J is TRBJ2-7; 14 positions match TRBD2. Germline loops: CDR1 SEHNR, CDR2 FQNEAQ (reference sequence). The CDR3 runs to 16 residues. Germline trimming cut 0 bases from V and 2 bases from J; bases unmatched to any gene: 0.

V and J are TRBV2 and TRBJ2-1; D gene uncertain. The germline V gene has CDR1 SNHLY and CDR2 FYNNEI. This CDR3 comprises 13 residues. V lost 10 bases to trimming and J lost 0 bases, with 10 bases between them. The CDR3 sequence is CATSASSYNEQFF. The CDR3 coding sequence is TGTGCCACCTCGGCAAGCTCCTACAATGAGCAGTTCTTC.

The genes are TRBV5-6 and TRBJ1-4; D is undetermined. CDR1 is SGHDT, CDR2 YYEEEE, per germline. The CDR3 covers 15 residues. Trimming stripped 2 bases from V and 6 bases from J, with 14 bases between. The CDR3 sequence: CASSLNPTGYEKLFF. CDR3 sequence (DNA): TGTGCCAGCAGCTTAAATCCGACGGGTTATGAAAAACTGTTTTTT.